The next 11 T cell receptor beta chains were all read from a single sample in a study of regulatory T cells in long-lasting Graves disease. According to the study, TCR beta libraries were built with iRepertoire HTBI primers and CDR3-region Arm-PCR. Each CDR3 protein is one row after TCRdb ran MiXCR on the multiplex PCR reads. The table includes approximately 540,000 distinct CDR3 sequences, more than 10% detected once. This sample's time point: newly diagnosed GD, antithyroid drugs for less than 3 months. Generation of the TCR library employed RNA extracted from PBMCs. The same data also went into a second study, on T cells in Graves' hyperthyroidism and ophthalmopathy.

This sample comprised peripheral blood mononuclear cells (PBMCs), obtained at new diagnosis, from a patient treated with antithyroid drugs. Receptors originate from a woman aged 25 to 45 with Graves disease.

The rearrangement uses TRBV5-6 and TRBJ1-5; tentative D call: TRBD1 (5 bases). Per the germline V gene, CDR1 is SGHDT and CDR2 is YYEEEE. V lost 4 bases and J lost 3, with 17 bases in between. CDR3 size: 16 residues. The CDR3 DNA follows: TGTGCCAGCAGCGGTCCAGGGCTTTGGAACAATCAGCCCCAGCATTTT. This translates into CASSGPGLWNNQPQHF.

The gene calls are TRBV20-1 and TRBJ2-4; 9 bases map to TRBD1. The CDR3 has 15 amino acids. Germline values: CDR1 DFQATT, CDR2 SNEGSKA (reference sequence). V shed 2 bases, J shed 1 base, and the junction held 3 bases outside the gene matches. Here the CDR3 reads CSARFGQGAKNIQYF. In DNA, the CDR3 is TGCAGTGCTAGATTTGGACAGGGGGCCAAAAACATTCAGTACTTC.

This clonotype was detected ten times or more. The chain has TRBV28 and TRBJ2-7; 8 bases agree with TRBD2. Germline-derived CDR1 and CDR2 are MDHEN and SYDVKM. This CDR3 comprises 13 residues. V lost 6 bases, J lost 2 bases, and 3 bases stayed unmatched. CDR3 sequence: CASSPGGAYEQYF. CDR3 DNA: TGTGCCAGCAGCCCGGGGGGGGCCTACGAGCAGTACTTC.

V gene TRBV19 combines with J gene TRBJ2-2; the D is unclear. CDR1 and CDR2 from the germline V gene are LNHDA and SQIVND (reference sequence). Trimming left V 5 bases short and J 1 base short, with 8 bases between. There are 14 residues in the CDR3. The CDR3 DNA sequence: TGTGCCAGTAGTGCGGTGCGGAACACCGGGGAGCTGTTTTTT. Encoded protein: CASSAVRNTGELFF. The full variable domain, its missing parts supplied by reference TRBV19 and TRBJ2-2, is DGGITQSPKYLFRKEGQNVTLSCEQNLNHDAMYWYRQDPGQGLRLIYYSQIVNDFQKGDIAEGYSVSREKKESFPLTVTSAQKNPTAFYLCASSAVRNTGELFFGEGSRLTVL.

This clonotype showed up many times. This chain uses TRBV14 with TRBJ1-2; 7 bases are shared with TRBD1. CDR1 SGHDN and CDR2 FVKESK come from the germline V gene. The V segment lost 2 bases and the J segment 1 base; nucleotides outside the gene matches: 7. The CDR3 has 16 residues. In nucleotides, the CDR3 is TGTGCCAGCAGCCAACCCGGGACAGCCAATAACTATGGCTACACCTTC. The encoded protein is CASSQPGTANNYGYTF.

Of note for this clonotype: With a far larger clone one base away, a read error is the likely cause. This sequence joins TRBV5-1 and TRBJ2-5, with 9 bases that match TRBD2. The J call may be in error: the DNA end matches TRBJ2-7 better. This CDR3 is built from 17 residues. Germline values: CDR1 SGHRS, CDR2 YFSETQ. The DNA for the CDR3 is TGCGTCAGCAACCCTCTACCCCAGACTAGCGGCACCCACGAGCAGTACTTC. Translating gives CVSNPLPQTSGTHEQYF.

The CDR3 bases are TGTGCCAGCAGTTACCAAGGGTGGAGCTCCTACGAGCAGTACTTC. It specifies CASSYQGWSSYEQYF. The chain combines TRBV6-5 with TRBJ2-7; D unresolved. This CDR3 region has 15 residues. V was pared by 2 bases and J by 0 bases, with 11 bases between. Germline values: CDR1 MNHEY, CDR2 SVGAGI.

J is TRBJ2-1 and V is TRBV20-1; possibly TRBD2 for D (6 bases). Germline V gives CDR1 DFQATT, CDR2 SNEGSKA (reference sequence). The CDR3 is 13 amino acids. The V gene lost 1 base and the J gene lost 4 bases, with 8 bases spanning the gap. The CDR3 sequence: CSARGDFYNEQFF. The CDR3 bases are TGCAGTGCTAGAGGGGACTTTTACAATGAGCAGTTCTTC.

This clonotype was detected many times. The chain combines TRBV6-1 with TRBJ2-7; D perhaps matches TRBD2 (5 bases). The length of the CDR3 is 14 residues. V lost 5 bases and J lost 1, with 12 bases in between. CDR1 is MNHNS, CDR2 SASEGT, per germline. The CDR3 DNA is TGTGCCAGCAGTCAGCGGTCGATTTCCTACGAGCAGTACTTC. This sequence encodes CASSQRSISYEQYF.

Comments on this clonotype: A read error may be the cause here, since a much bigger clone is one base away. The chain uses TRBV28 and TRBJ1-6; D unresolved. Per germline, CDR1 MDHEN and CDR2 SYDVKM. The CDR3 length is 11 residues. DNA of the CDR3: TGTGCCGGCAGCCTAGGGAGGGCCCTCCACTTT. Amino acid sequence: CAGSLGRALHF.

This clonotype was counted ten times or more. This chain joins TRBV6-2 or TRBV6-3 and TRBJ2-5, with 9 bases aligning to TRBD2. The CDR3 length is 16 residues. V was clipped by 6 bases and J by 2 bases; unmatched bases: 10. The germline V gene encodes CDR1 MNHEY and CDR2 SVGEGT. The CDR3 is CASSETSGTGQETQYF. Here the CDR3 DNA reads TGTGCCAGCAGCGAGACTAGCGGTACCGGACAAGAGACCCAGTACTTC.